These 22 T cell receptor beta chains were sequenced from one sample in a study of blood T cell repertoires in COVID-19. Clones were sequenced by immunoSEQ multiplex PCR, and TCRdb holds only the in-frame ones, with some missing. The sample comprises about 55,000 clones, 85% of which are singletons, and 15% to 20% rests with the top ten. Sequences were obtained from peripheral blood. The receptors were sampled from a human donor in a cohort sampled during active COVID-19.

This chain links TRBV6-4 with TRBJ1-2, with 8 bases matching TRBD1. The CDR3 sequence is 14 residues long. The germline V gene has CDR1 MRHNA and CDR2 SNTAGT. J lost 4 bases, V lost 2 bases, and 3 bases had no gene match. The CDR3 region has the DNA TGTGCCAGCAGTGACAAGGGGACAGGCTATGGCTACACCTTC. This codes for CASSDKGTGYGYTF.

This chain links TRBV5-4 with TRBJ1-4; weak D call: TRBD1 (6 bases). The CDR3 is 14 amino acids. The V gene lost 4 bases and the J gene lost 7 bases, with 14 bases spanning the gap. Germline lookup yields CDR1 SGHNT and CDR2 YYREEE (reference sequence). CDR3 region: CASSKDSRSEKLFF. CDR3 nucleotide sequence: TGTGCCAGCAGCAAGGACAGTAGAAGTGAAAAACTGTTTTTT.

This clone appeared a single time. A junction end diverges from the germline sequence, so it may reflect a read error. This chain joins TRBV6-1 and TRBJ2-7; 8 nucleotides line up with TRBD1. CDR1 MNHNS and CDR2 SASEGT come from the germline V gene. The CDR3 is 16 residues long. CDR3 amino acids: CASREDGQGAGYEQYF. In DNA form, the CDR3 reads TGTGCCAGCAGAGAAGATGGGCAGGGGGCTGGATACGAGCAGTACTTC.

This sequence joins TRBV3-1 (or the pseudogene TRBV3-2) and TRBJ2-3; 7 bases match TRBD2. Germline values: CDR1 LGHDT, CDR2 YNNKEL (reference sequence). The CDR3 has 15 residues. With V trimmed by 4 bases and J by 0 bases, 4 bases remained unmatched. CDR3 loop: CASSRDYLSTDTQYF. CDR3 bases: TGTGCCAGCAGCCGGGACTACCTGAGCACAGATACGCAGTATTTT.

This clone appeared a few times. The genes are TRBV20-1 and TRBJ2-1, with D perhaps matching TRBD2 (5 bases). This CDR3 contains 13 residues. Trimming removed 3 bases from V and 7 bases from J, with 13 bases in between. Germline V gene sequence: CDR1 DFQATT, CDR2 SNEGSKA (reference sequence). DNA of the CDR3: TGCAGTGCTAGTCCCGGACTCCTAAATGAGCAGTTCTTC. This translates into CSASPGLLNEQFF.

The rearrangement uses TRBV3-1 (or the pseudogene TRBV3-2) and TRBJ2-1; 14 nucleotides match TRBD2. Germline-derived CDR1 and CDR2 are LGHDT and YNNKEL (reference sequence). This CDR3 contains 18 residues. V was pared by 3 bases and J by 5 bases, with 9 bases of the junction left unmatched. The CDR3 region has the DNA TGTGCCAGCAGCCAGAAGGGACTAGCGGGAGCCGGTGACAATGAGCAGTTCTTC. Protein sequence: CASSQKGLAGAGDNEQFF.

This chain connects TRBV21-1 to TRBJ2-7; the table's TRBD2 call for D was not verified on the DNA. TRBV21-1 is a recognized pseudogene. There are 16 residues in the CDR3. The CDR3, as DNA: TGTGCCAGCAGCAATGGAAGTAGCGGGGGCCCCTACGAGCAGTACTTC. Encoded protein: CASSNGSSGGPYEQYF.

The V gene is TRBV19, the J gene TRBJ2-1, with 8 bases identical to TRBD2. J gave up 7 bases and V 7 bases, and 9 bases lay outside the gene matches. The CDR3 contains 14 residues. From germline, CDR1 is LNHDA and CDR2 SQIVND (reference sequence). In DNA form, the CDR3 reads TGTGCCAGTATTGCGGGGGGCCGGGGAAATGAGCAGTTCTTC. The encoded protein is CASIAGGRGNEQFF. The complete variable domain, with remaining parts taken from reference TRBV19 and TRBJ2-1, reads DGGITQSPKYLFRKEGQNVTLSCEQNLNHDAMYWYRQDPGQGLRLIYYSQIVNDFQKGDIAEGYSVSREKKESFPLTVTSAQKNPTAFYLCASIAGGRGNEQFFGPGTRLTVL.

The rearrangement links TRBV12-3 or TRBV12-4 to TRBJ1-2, with D maybe TRBD1 (5 bases). V lost 5 bases to trimming and J lost 8 bases, with 12 bases between them. CDR3 length equals 12 residues. The CDR3 DNA follows: TGTGCCAGCAGTCCAGGGCAACGGGGCTACACCTTC. The encoded protein is CASSPGQRGYTF.

The rearrangement uses TRBV4-2 and TRBJ2-7; 8 nucleotides line up with TRBD2. Germline V gene data show CDR1 as LGHNA and CDR2 as YNFKEQ. V trimming: 0 bases; J trimming: 1 base; junction bases outside the gene matches: 5. This CDR3 region has 16 residues. The CDR3 region has the DNA TGTGCCAGCAGCCAAGATTCGTCTAGCGGGTCCTACGAGCAGTACTTC. Translating gives CASSQDSSSGSYEQYF.

V usage is TRBV30 and J usage is TRBJ1-1; 7 bases align to TRBD1. This CDR3 has 11 amino acids. The germline V gene has CDR1 GTSNPN and CDR2 SVGIG (reference sequence). V lost 4 bases, J lost 6 bases, and 2 bases stayed unmatched. The CDR3 here is CAWTDRAEAFF. The DNA for the CDR3 is TGTGCCTGGACCGACAGGGCTGAAGCTTTCTTT.

The chain couples TRBV19 to TRBJ1-1; TRBD1 aligns across 8 bases. This CDR3 is built from 14 residues. After removal of 6 bases from V and 3 bases from J, the junction contained 6 bases not matched to a gene. Germline V gene lookup returns CDR1 LNHDA and CDR2 SQIVND (reference sequence). CDR3 in DNA: TGTGCCAGTAGCCAGGGGGCTCTGGACACTGAAGCTTTCTTT. Encoded protein: CASSQGALDTEAFF.

The V gene is TRBV7-3, the J gene TRBJ2-1; 8 bases align to TRBD1. In germline, CDR1 is SGHTA, CDR2 FQGTGA. The CDR3 is 15 amino acids. V dropped 5 bases and J dropped 8; count of bases not matched to a gene: 11. The CDR3 region is CASSRGQGTWDEQFF. The CDR3 DNA is TGTGCCAGCAGCCGAGGACAGGGTACGTGGGATGAGCAGTTCTTC.

In nucleotides, the CDR3 is TGTGCCAGCAGTTTGGGGGGGGTAACTAACTATGGCTACACCTTC. Amino acids: CASSLGGVTNYGYTF. The chain uses TRBV28 and TRBJ1-2, with D perhaps TRBD1 (5 bases). Germline CDR1 and CDR2: MDHEN and SYDVKM. Trimming took off 3 bases at V and 0 bases at J, with 11 bases between the two ends. The CDR3 contains 15 residues.

The J gene is TRBJ2-1, the V gene TRBV29-1, with 8 nucleotides matching TRBD2. CDR1 and CDR2 from the germline V gene are SQVTM and ANQGSEA. Unmatched junction bases numbered 6, after V lost 4 bases and J lost 7 bases. CDR3 size: 13 residues. The CDR3 protein is CSVVPSGLNEQFF. CDR3 DNA: TGCAGCGTTGTTCCTAGCGGGCTTAATGAGCAGTTCTTC.

In the case of this clone: Different DNA sequences within this sample yield the same CDR3. This CDR3 is CASSLSYQETQYF. As DNA, the CDR3 is TGTGCCAGCAGTCTCTCGTACCAAGAGACCCAGTACTTC. The chain carries TRBV27 and TRBJ2-5; no firm D call. The ends were cut back, 5 bases at V and 0 bases at J, with 7 bases in the middle. The length of the CDR3 is 13 residues. Germline-derived CDR1 and CDR2 are MNHEY and SMNVEV (reference sequence).

This sequence joins TRBV5-4 and TRBJ2-1; 8 positions match TRBD2. The CDR3 length is 14 residues. Germline V gene data show CDR1 as SGHNT and CDR2 as YYREEE (reference sequence). After removal of 6 bases from V and 0 bases from J, the junction contained 2 bases not matched to a gene. CDR3 DNA sequence: TGTGCCAGCACCAGCGGGAGCTCCTACAATGAGCAGTTCTTC. This translates into CASTSGSSYNEQFF.

The chain combines TRBV9 with TRBJ2-3; TRBD1 might be the D (5 bases). Trimming left V 2 bases short and J 3 bases short, with 13 bases between. From germline, CDR1 is SGDLS and CDR2 YYNGEE. The CDR3 length is 15 residues. The CDR3 spells CASSVTDGGTDTQYF. DNA for the CDR3: TGTGCCAGCAGCGTGACAGACGGCGGTACAGATACGCAGTATTTT.

The sample holds one count of this clone. V is TRBV7-9 and J is TRBJ1-4; weak D call: TRBD1 (5 bases). This CDR3 contains 16 residues. The V end lost 5 bases, the J end lost 5 bases, and 18 bases lay between the germline ends. The V gene's germline CDR1 is SEHNR and CDR2 FQNEAQ (reference sequence). CDR3 in amino acids: CASSLGSGTHNEKLFF. CDR3 DNA sequence: TGTGCCAGCAGCCTAGGGTCCGGGACTCACAATGAAAAACTGTTTTTT.

This clone was seen only once. The V call is TRBV28, the J call TRBJ2-7, with 8 bases fitting TRBD2. The CDR3 has 14 amino acids. Germline CDR1 and CDR2: MDHEN and SYDVKM. V was pared by 3 bases and J by 5 bases, with 6 bases of the junction left unmatched. The CDR3 loop reads CASSLQRGLHEQYF. In DNA form, the CDR3 reads TGTGCCAGCAGTTTGCAGCGGGGGTTGCACGAGCAGTACTTC.

The chain employs TRBV5-4 and TRBJ2-4; 9 nucleotides match TRBD1. The CDR3 covers 13 residues. The germline V gene has CDR1 SGHNT and CDR2 YYREEE (reference sequence). The V gene end was trimmed by 9 bases and the J gene end by 3 bases; junction bases not matched to a gene: 4. DNA of the CDR3: TGTGCCAACTTGGACAGGGGCAAAAACATTCAGTACTTC. Residues: CANLDRGKNIQYF.

This rearrangement joins TRBV10-1 to TRBJ1-1; perhaps TRBD1 as D (5 bases). In germline, CDR1 is WNHNN, CDR2 SYGVQD (reference sequence). The germline V and J ends were trimmed by 3 bases and 5 bases, with 19 bases remaining between them. This CDR3 spans 16 amino acids. The CDR3 loop is CASSESRGLAGTEAFF. CDR3 nucleotides: TGCGCCAGCAGTGAATCGAGGGGCCTCGCGGGGACTGAAGCTTTCTTT.